This passage covers 13 T cell receptor beta chains from one sample sequenced in a study of blood T cells in healthy people across ages. With a J-beta primer mix and a sample-barcoded 5' primer, a second PCR ran about 6 to 11 cycles. MiXCR was run by TCRdb on the 5' RACE reads, yielding one entry per CDR3 protein. This sample has about 570,000 distinct CDR3 sequences, with 25% to 30% found just once. The sample taken for sequencing was blood. These receptor sequences come from a woman between 65 and 79 years old in good health.

The chain has TRBV29-1 and TRBJ1-2; no firm D call. V was cut by 0 bases and J by 5 bases, with 10 bases left in between. CDR1 SQVTM and CDR2 ANQGSEA come from the germline V gene. The CDR3 totals 13 residues. CDR3 DNA: TGCAGCGTTGAAGAAGGGCCTGGATATGGCTACACCTTC. This translates into CSVEEGPGYGYTF.

The V gene is TRBV5-1, the J gene TRBJ2-5, with D hard to call. The CDR3 runs 13 residues. In germline, CDR1 is SGHRS, CDR2 YFSETQ. V was cut by 2 bases and J by 5 bases, with 10 bases left in between. CDR3 sequence reads: CASSFVSGETQYF. The DNA for the CDR3 is TGCGCCAGCAGCTTTGTGAGTGGGGAGACCCAGTACTTC. Variable domain in full (rest from reference TRBV5-1 and TRBJ2-5): KAGVTQTPRYLIKTRGQQVTLSCSPISGHRSVSWYQQTPGQGLQFLFEYFSETQRNKGNFPGRFSGRQFSNSRSEMNVSTLELGDSALYLCASSFVSGETQYFGPGTRLLVL.

This clonotype has a handful of counts. This rearrangement joins TRBV29-1 to TRBJ2-3, with D unresolved. Germline V gives CDR1 SQVTM, CDR2 ANQGSEA. This CDR3 region has 14 residues. Trimming shortened V by 4 bases and J by 0 bases, and 11 bases separated the two germline ends. CDR3 sequence reads: CSVVGQTSTDTQYF. CDR3 nucleotides: TGCAGCGTTGTTGGGCAGACTAGCACAGATACGCAGTATTTT.

In the case of this clonotype: At one end the junction does not follow the germline gene, possibly because of a read error. V and J are TRBV19 and TRBJ1-6; D is uncertain. CDR1 is LNHDA and CDR2 is SQIVND in the germline V gene (reference sequence). This CDR3 is 14 amino acids long. The CDR3, as DNA: TGTGCCAGTAGTGTAGACACGGCCCCTTCACCCCTCCACTTT. It is translated as CASSVDTAPSPLHF.

This clonotype has more than one count but fewer than ten. The chain has TRBV4-3 and TRBJ1-2; the D gene is possibly TRBD1 (5 bases). Germline V CDR1 and CDR2: LGHNA, YSLEER. The CDR3 contains 14 residues. Trimming removed 3 bases from V and 7 bases from J, with 15 bases in between. The CDR3 nucleotides are TGCGCCAGCAGCCACCCGGACAAGGATATTGGCTACACCTTC. It is translated as CASSHPDKDIGYTF.

The rearrangement links TRBV7-2 to TRBJ2-3; TRBD2 matches 7 bases. This CDR3 spans 14 amino acids. The germline gives CDR1 SGHTA, CDR2 FQGNSA. J was trimmed by 3 bases and V by 5 bases; bases with no gene match: 5. The CDR3 nucleotides read TGTGCCAGCAGCCCCCGACTAGCAACAGATACGCAGTATTTT. Translation gives CASSPRLATDTQYF.

The rearrangement links TRBV5-1 to TRBJ1-4; 7 positions agree with TRBD1. The CDR3 sequence is 14 residues long. Trimming cost V 8 bases and J 3 bases; bases outside gene matches: 7. Germline-derived CDR1 and CDR2 are SGHRS and YFSETQ. The CDR3 nucleotides are TGCGCCAGTGCCATGGGACAGCCTAATGAAAAACTGTTTTTT. Its translation: CASAMGQPNEKLFF.

Points on this clonotype: At one boundary the junction diverges from the germline segment, which might be a read error. The CDR3 bases are TGTGCCTGCAGCGCAGGGGGATTCTCCTACGAGCAGTACTTC. Its protein product is CACSAGGFSYEQYF. This chain uses TRBV9 with TRBJ2-7; TRBD1 aligns across 7 bases. The CDR3 has 14 residues. Germline V CDR1 and CDR2: SGDLS, YYNGEE.

This clonotype has just a few counts. The chain is built from TRBV10-3 and TRBJ2-1; D unresolved. CDR1 is ENHRY, CDR2 SYGVKD, per germline. The CDR3 has 14 residues. V was shortened by 0 bases and J by 6 bases, with 9 bases between the two germline ends. CDR3 protein: CAISESERANEQFF. CDR3 bases: TGTGCCATCAGTGAGTCGGAAAGGGCCAATGAGCAGTTCTTC.

This clonotype was seen a handful of times. The gene calls are TRBV20-1 and TRBJ2-7, with TRBD2 identical over 7 bases. Trimming removed 3 bases from V and 0 bases from J; junction bases left unmatched: 14. CDR3 length: 17 residues. CDR1 DFQATT and CDR2 SNEGSKA come from the germline V gene (reference sequence). CDR3 protein: CSARTSGTGGFSYEQYF. In DNA, the CDR3 is TGCAGTGCTAGGACTTCGGGTACCGGGGGGTTCTCCTACGAGCAGTACTTC.

The chain carries TRBV20-1 and TRBJ2-1, with TRBD1 identical over 8 bases. The junction had 7 bases not matched to a gene; V was cut back by 6 bases and J by 0 bases. Per germline, CDR1 DFQATT and CDR2 SNEGSKA (reference sequence). The CDR3 length is 15 residues. CDR3 bases: TGCAGTGCCTCAGGGGGCAAAGGCTCCTACAATGAGCAGTTCTTC. This codes for CSASGGKGSYNEQFF.

This clonotype showed up many times. The chain links TRBV29-1 to TRBJ2-5; D call uncertain. The CDR3 runs to 12 residues. The ends were cut back, 7 bases at V and 4 bases at J, with 13 bases in the middle. The V gene's germline CDR1 is SQVTM and CDR2 ANQGSEA. As DNA, the CDR3 is TGCAGCGCCTCGACGGGTGGAGAGACCCAGTACTTC. This encodes CSASTGGETQYF.

This clonotype has a handful of counts. The chain employs TRBV28 and TRBJ2-1, with a possible D match to TRBD2 (6 bases). Germline CDR1 is MDHEN and CDR2 is SYDVKM. The germline V and J ends were trimmed by 2 bases and 9 bases, with 17 bases remaining between them. CDR3 length equals 15 residues. The CDR3, as DNA: TGTGCCAGCAGTTTAAGTAAAAGCGGGCCAACTGAGCAGTTCTTC. Translation gives CASSLSKSGPTEQFF.